This TCR beta chain is drawn from a study of blood T cell repertoires in COVID-19. In the original analysis: Scientists estimated how many nucleated cells there were by amplifying reference gene primers. This table comes from immunoSEQ multiplex PCR, and its TCRdb copy is limited to in-frame clones, with some not included. That table gives V, J and clone size, and the DNA gave D and trimming. The sample shows about 210,000 clones, roughly 94% of them seen only once. The sequenced sample was peripheral blood. This clonotype was sampled from a young man with acute or convalescent COVID-19.

CDR3 sequence (DNA): TGTGCCTGGGGCTTCCGGGTTAGAAATGAAAAACTGTTTTTT. Its translation is CAWGFRVRNEKLFF. The genes are TRBV30 and TRBJ1-4; unclear D gene. The CDR3 covers 14 residues. The V gene lost 5 bases and the J gene lost 5 bases, with 15 bases spanning the gap. Looked up from germline, CDR1 is GTSNPN and CDR2 is SVGIG (reference sequence). The variable domain in full, completed from reference TRBV30 and TRBJ1-4, reads SQTIHQWPATLVQPVGSPLSLECTVEGTSNPNLYWYRQAAGRGLQLLFYSVGIGQISSEVPQNLSASRPQDRQFILSSKKLLLSDSGFYLCAWGFRVRNEKLFFGSGTQLSVL.